The rows below give T cell receptor beta chains drawn from one sample of a study of blood T cell repertoires in COVID-19. Assay: immunoSEQ multiplex PCR; the TCRdb copy retains only in-frame clones and omits some. The sample carries fewer than 250,000 clones, 86% recorded once. Sequences were obtained from peripheral blood. The source is a woman older than 75 with COVID-19, enrolled during active disease. Both conserved end residues are part of each CDR3. D genes are given only for firm matches. Size is stated for part of the rows, as once, few or many counts, or as a class when the clone is expanded.

V	J	size	D	DNA	CDR3
TRBV7-2	TRBJ2-3	-	-	TGTGCCAGCAGCTTAGGGGGGCAAACAGATACGCAGTATTTT	CASSLGGQTDTQYF
TRBV7-3	TRBJ2-1	once	TRBD1	TGTGCCAGCAGCCCGCAGGGGGTCGGCACAGGCAATGAGCAGTTCTTC	CASSPQGVGTGNEQFF
TRBV18	TRBJ2-2	-	-	TGTGCCAGCTCAGCTAGGAACACCGGGGAGCTGTTTTTT	CASSARNTGELFF
TRBV6-5	TRBJ2-1	once	-	TGTGCCAGCAGCATGGGCACAGGGTCTTACAATGAGCAGTTCTTC	CASSMGTGSYNEQFF
TRBV2	TRBJ1-1	-	-	TGTGCCAGCAGTGGAGGCTTGAACACTGAAGCTTTCTTT	CASSGGLNTEAFF
TRBV11-1	TRBJ2-5	-	-	TGTGCCAGCAGCCTGGACAGACAAGAGACCCAGTACTTC	CASSLDRQETQYF
TRBV19	TRBJ1-2	-	-	TGTGCCAGTAGTCTCCGGGACTCTAAGGGTGGCTACACCTTC	CASSLRDSKGGYTF
TRBV19	TRBJ1-2	-	TRBD1	TGTGCCAGTAGTACCCGGGACAGCTTTCGGTACACCTTC	CASSTRDSFRYTF
TRBV7-2	TRBJ1-2	-	TRBD1	TGTGCCAGCAGCTCGATTGCAGGGGGAAGCTATGGCTACACCTTC	CASSSIAGGSYGYTF
TRBV4-3	TRBJ1-4	-	TRBD1	TGCGCCAGCAGCCACGGCTTTACGTCTAAACAAACAGGGGTAACTGAAAAACTGTTTTTT	CASSHGFTSKQTGVTEKLFF
TRBV9	TRBJ1-3	-	-	TGTGCCAGCAGCGTCTCGGGGGGGACTGGAAACACCATATATTTT	CASSVSGGTGNTIYF
TRBV5-1	TRBJ2-1	-	TRBD2	TGCGCCAGCAGCTTGGATAGCGGGGGCCTCAATGAGCAGTTCTTC	CASSLDSGGLNEQFF
TRBV7-2	TRBJ2-1	-	TRBD1	TGTGCCAGCAGCGCTCGGGACAGTTACAATGAGCAGTTCTTC	CASSARDSYNEQFF
TRBV7-6	TRBJ2-2	-	TRBD2	TGTGCCAGCAGCCTAGCGGGGGGGCTTGGCGGGGAGCTGTTTTTT	CASSLAGGLGGELFF
TRBV30	TRBJ1-1	-	-	TGTGCCGGAGACAAGGACAGTTACACTGAAGCTTTCTTT	CAGDKDSYTEAFF
TRBV5-4	TRBJ2-1	-	TRBD1	TGTGCCAGCAGCTCGGACAGGGTCCATGAGCAGTTCTTC	CASSSDRVHEQFF
TRBV7-8	TRBJ1-2	-	-	TGTGCCAGCAGCGACCAGACAGCCAGATATGGCTACACCTTC	CASSDQTARYGYTF
TRBV5-4	TRBJ1-6	-	-	TGTGCCAGCAGCCCTATGACAGGCCTAAATTCACCCCTCCACTTT	CASSPMTGLNSPLHF
TRBV7-8	TRBJ2-3	-	-	TGTGCCAGCAGCTTACGGGCCGCGGGGTCAGATACGCAGTATTTT	CASSLRAAGSDTQYF
TRBV28	TRBJ1-6	few	-	TGTGCCAGCAGGCGACAAGTTTCACCCCTCCACTTT	CASRRQVSPLHF
TRBV7-9	TRBJ2-2	-	TRBD1	TGTGCCAGCAGCTTTAGGGTAGGGACAGAGACTTCCGGGGAGCTGTTTTTT	CASSFRVGTETSGELFF
TRBV7-2	TRBJ2-7	-	-	TGTGCCAGCAGCTTTCAGGGGAGAGTCTACGAGCAGTACTTC	CASSFQGRVYEQYF
TRBV5-6	TRBJ2-1	-	-	TGTGCCAGCAGCTTGGCGTTGGACAGTATATACAATGAGCAGTTCTTC	CASSLALDSIYNEQFF
TRBV6-5	TRBJ2-1	-	TRBD2	TGTGCCAGCAGCACAACTAGCGGGGGCTACAATGAGCAGTTCTTC	CASSTTSGGYNEQFF
TRBV6-5	TRBJ1-6	-	TRBD1	TGTGCCAGCAGTTACCAGGGGACAGACAATAATTCACCCCTCCACTTT	CASSYQGTDNNSPLHF
TRBV2	TRBJ1-1	-	-	TGTGCCAGCAGCCCGGTCTCGGGAACATCTCGAGGCACTGAAGCTTTCTTT	CASSPVSGTSRGTEAFF
TRBV7-9	TRBJ2-7	-	-	TGTGCCAGCAGCTTATGGGGCTCAGAGGCCGAGCAGTACTTC	CASSLWGSEAEQYF
TRBV6-5	TRBJ2-1	once	-	TGTGCCAGCAGGGACAGAATCAATGAGCAGTTCTTC	CASRDRINEQFF
TRBV7-2	TRBJ1-5	-	-	TGTGCCAGCAGCGTGACGGGTTATAGCAATCAGCCCCAGCATTTT	CASSVTGYSNQPQHF
TRBV29-1	TRBJ1-1	once	-	TGCAGCGTTGATAACGCCGGGGGGAGGATGAACACTGAAGCTTTCTTT	CSVDNAGGRMNTEAFF